A single T cell receptor beta chain is shown here with its context. The data are from a study of blood T cell repertoires in COVID-19. Per the germline V gene, CDR1 is MNHEY and CDR2 is SVGAGI. The V end lost 5 bases, the J end lost 2 bases, and 13 bases lay between the germline ends. The CDR3 covers 15 residues. TCRdb's copy holds only in-frame clones and misses some; the assay was immunoSEQ multiplex PCR. The sample yields 45,000 to 50,000 clones, about 90% seen once. The sample consisted of peripheral blood. The source is a man aged 45-65 years with acute or convalescent COVID-19. The V call is TRBV6-5, the J call TRBJ1-5, with D maybe TRBD1 (6 bases). The CDR3 here is CASSKQGGGNQPQHF. CDR3 sequence (DNA): TGTGCCAGCAGTAAACAGGGTGGTGGCAATCAGCCCCAGCATTTT.